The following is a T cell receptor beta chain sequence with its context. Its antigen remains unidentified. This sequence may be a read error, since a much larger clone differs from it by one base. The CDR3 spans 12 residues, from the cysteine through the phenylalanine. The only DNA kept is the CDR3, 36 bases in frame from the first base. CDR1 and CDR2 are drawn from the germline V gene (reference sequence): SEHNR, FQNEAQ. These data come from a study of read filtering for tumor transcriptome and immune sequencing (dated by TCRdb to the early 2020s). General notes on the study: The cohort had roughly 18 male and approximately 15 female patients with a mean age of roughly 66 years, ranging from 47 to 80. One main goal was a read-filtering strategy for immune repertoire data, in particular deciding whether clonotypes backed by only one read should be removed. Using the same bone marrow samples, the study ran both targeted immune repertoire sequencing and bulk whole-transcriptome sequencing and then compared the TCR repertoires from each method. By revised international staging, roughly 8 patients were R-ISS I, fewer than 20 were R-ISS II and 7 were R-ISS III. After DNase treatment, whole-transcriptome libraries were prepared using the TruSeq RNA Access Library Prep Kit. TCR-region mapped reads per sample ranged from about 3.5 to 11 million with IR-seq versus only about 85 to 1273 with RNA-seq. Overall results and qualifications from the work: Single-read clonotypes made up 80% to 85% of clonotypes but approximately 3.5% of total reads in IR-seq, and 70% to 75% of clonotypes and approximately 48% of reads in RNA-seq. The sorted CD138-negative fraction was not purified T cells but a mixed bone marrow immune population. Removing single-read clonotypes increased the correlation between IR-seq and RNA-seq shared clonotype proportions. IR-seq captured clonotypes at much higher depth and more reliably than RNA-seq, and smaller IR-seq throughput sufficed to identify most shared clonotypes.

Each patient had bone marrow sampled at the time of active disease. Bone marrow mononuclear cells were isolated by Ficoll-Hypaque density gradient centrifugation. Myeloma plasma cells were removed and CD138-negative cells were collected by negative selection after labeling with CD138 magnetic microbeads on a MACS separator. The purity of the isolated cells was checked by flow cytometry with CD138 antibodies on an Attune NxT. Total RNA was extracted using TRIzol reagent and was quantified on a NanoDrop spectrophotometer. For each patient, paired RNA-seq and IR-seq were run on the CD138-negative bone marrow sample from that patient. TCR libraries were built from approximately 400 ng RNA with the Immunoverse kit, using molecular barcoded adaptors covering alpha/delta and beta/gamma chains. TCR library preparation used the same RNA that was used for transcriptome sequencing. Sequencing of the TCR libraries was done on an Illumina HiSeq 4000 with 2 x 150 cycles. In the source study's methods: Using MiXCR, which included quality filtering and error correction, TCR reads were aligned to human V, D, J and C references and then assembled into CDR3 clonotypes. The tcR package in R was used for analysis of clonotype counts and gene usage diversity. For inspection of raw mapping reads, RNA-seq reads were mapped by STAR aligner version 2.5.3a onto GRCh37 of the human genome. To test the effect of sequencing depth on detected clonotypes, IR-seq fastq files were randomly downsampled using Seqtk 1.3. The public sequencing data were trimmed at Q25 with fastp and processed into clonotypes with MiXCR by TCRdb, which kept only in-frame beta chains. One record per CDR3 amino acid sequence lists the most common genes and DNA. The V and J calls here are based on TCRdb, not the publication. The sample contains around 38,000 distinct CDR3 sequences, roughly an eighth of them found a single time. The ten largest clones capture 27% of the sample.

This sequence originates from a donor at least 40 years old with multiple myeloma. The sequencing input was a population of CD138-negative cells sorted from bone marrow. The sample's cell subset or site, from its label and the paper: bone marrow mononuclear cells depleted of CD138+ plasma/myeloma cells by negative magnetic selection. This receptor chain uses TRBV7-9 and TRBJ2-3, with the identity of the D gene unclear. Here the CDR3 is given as CASSYYTDTLYF. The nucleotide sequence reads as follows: TGTGCCAGCAGCTACTACACAGATACGCTGTATTTT.